Listed below are T cell receptor beta chains from one sample, sequenced in a study of blood T cells in healthy people across ages. TCRdb fed the 5' RACE reads into MiXCR, producing one record per CDR3 protein. The sample lists some 690,000 distinct CDR3 sequences; about 20% were seen once. What was sequenced was blood. The receptors were gathered from a man between 65 and 85 years old in good health. Each CDR3 is given without its conserved first and last residue.

J gene: TRBJ1-1
V gene: TRBV9
CDR3 protein: ASSALTANTEAF

J gene: TRBJ2-1
V gene: TRBV6-2/TRBV6-3
CDR3 protein: ASSYGTAFRNEQF

J gene: TRBJ1-1
V gene: TRBV6-1
CDR3 protein: ASSGEGLSQGANTEAF

J gene: TRBJ1-5
V gene: TRBV7-2
CDR3 protein: ASSLVSGGNQPQH

J gene: TRBJ1-1
V gene: TRBV7-2
CDR3 protein: ASSLGGAVNTEAF

J gene: TRBJ2-2
V gene: TRBV5-1
CDR3 protein: ASKGGPNTGELF

J gene: TRBJ1-2
V gene: TRBV7-9
CDR3 protein: ASSLWTARGYGYT

J gene: TRBJ1-2
V gene: TRBV20-1
CDR3 protein: SARDSGARGYT

J gene: TRBJ2-2
V gene: TRBV7-2
CDR3 protein: ASSPISRTGELF

J gene: TRBJ2-1
V gene: TRBV29-1
CDR3 protein: SHSGGSPGEQF

J gene: TRBJ2-5
V gene: TRBV28
CDR3 protein: ASSIYRDSSSETQY

J gene: TRBJ2-7
V gene: TRBV14
CDR3 protein: ASSQDLGRSEQY

J gene: TRBJ2-6
V gene: TRBV9
CDR3 protein: ASSVDPGSGFGANVLT

J gene: TRBJ2-5
V gene: TRBV2
CDR3 protein: ASSGLRGRETQY

J gene: TRBJ2-7
V gene: TRBV10-2
CDR3 protein: ASSERGRSYEQY